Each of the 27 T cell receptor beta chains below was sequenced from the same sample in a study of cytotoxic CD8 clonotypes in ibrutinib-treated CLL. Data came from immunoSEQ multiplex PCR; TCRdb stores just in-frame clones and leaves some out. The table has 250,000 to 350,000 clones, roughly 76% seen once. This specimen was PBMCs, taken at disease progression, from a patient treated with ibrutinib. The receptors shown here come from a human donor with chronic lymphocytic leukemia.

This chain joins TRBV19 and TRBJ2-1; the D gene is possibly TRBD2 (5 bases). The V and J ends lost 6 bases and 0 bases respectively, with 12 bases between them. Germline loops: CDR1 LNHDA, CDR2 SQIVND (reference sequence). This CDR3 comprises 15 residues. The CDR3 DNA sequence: TGTGCCAGTAGCTTCGGACTGGCCTCCTACAATGAGCAGTTCTTC. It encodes CASSFGLASYNEQFF. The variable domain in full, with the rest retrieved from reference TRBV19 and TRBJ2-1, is DGGITQSPKYLFRKEGQNVTLSCEQNLNHDAMYWYRQDPGQGLRLIYYSQIVNDFQKGDIAEGYSVSREKKESFPLTVTSAQKNPTAFYLCASSFGLASYNEQFFGPGTRLTVL.

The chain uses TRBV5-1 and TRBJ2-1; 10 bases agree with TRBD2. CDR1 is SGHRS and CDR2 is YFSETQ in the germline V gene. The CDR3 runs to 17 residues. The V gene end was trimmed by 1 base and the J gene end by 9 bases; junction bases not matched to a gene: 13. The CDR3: CASSLSGPYTSGTEQFF. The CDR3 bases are TGCGCCAGCAGCTTGAGTGGCCCCTATACTAGCGGGACTGAGCAGTTCTTC.

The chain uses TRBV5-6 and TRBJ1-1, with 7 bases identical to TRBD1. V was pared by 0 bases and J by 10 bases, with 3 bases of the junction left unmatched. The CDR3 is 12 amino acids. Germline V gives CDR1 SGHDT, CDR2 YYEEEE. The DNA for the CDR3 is TGTGCCAGCAGCTTGGAGGGGACAGCAGCTTTCTTT. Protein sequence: CASSLEGTAAFF. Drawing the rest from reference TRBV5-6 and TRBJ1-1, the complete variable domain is DAGVTQSPTHLIKTRGQQVTLRCSPKSGHDTVSWYQQALGQGPQFIFQYYEEEERQRGNFPDRFSGHQFPNYSSELNVNALLLGDSALYLCASSLEGTAAFFGQGTRLTVV.

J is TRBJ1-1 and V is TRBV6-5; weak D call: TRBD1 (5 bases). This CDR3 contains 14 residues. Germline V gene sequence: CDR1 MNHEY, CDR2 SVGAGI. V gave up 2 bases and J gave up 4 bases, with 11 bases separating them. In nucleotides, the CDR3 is TGTGCCAGCAGTTACCAGGGCGACCGCACTGAAGCTTTCTTT. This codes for CASSYQGDRTEAFF.

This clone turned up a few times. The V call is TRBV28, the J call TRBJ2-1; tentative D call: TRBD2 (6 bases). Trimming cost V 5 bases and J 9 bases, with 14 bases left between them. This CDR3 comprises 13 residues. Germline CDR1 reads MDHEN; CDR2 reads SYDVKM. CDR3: CASSPEWRGEQFF. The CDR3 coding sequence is TGTGCCAGCAGTCCGGAATGGCGGGGTGAGCAGTTCTTC.

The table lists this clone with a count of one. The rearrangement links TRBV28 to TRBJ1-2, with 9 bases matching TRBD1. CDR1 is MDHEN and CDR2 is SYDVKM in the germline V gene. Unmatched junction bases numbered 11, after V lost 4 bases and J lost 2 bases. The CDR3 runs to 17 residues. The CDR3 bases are TGTGCCAGCAGTTACAAACAGGGGGCCGGGTCCAACTATGGCTACACCTTC. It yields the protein CASSYKQGAGSNYGYTF.

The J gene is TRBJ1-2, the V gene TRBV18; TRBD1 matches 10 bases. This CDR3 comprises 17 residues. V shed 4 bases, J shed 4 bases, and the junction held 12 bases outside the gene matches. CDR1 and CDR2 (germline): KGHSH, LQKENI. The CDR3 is CASSRGQGIEQRYGYTF. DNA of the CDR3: TGTGCCAGCTCACGGGGACAGGGGATAGAACAGCGCTATGGCTACACCTTC.

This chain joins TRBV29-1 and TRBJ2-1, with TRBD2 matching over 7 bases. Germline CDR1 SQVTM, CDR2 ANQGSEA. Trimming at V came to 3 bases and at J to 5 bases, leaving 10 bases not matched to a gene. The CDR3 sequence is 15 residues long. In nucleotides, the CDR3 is TGCAGCGTTGATACGGGGCTAGCGGTGAACAATGAGCAGTTCTTC. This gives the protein CSVDTGLAVNNEQFF.

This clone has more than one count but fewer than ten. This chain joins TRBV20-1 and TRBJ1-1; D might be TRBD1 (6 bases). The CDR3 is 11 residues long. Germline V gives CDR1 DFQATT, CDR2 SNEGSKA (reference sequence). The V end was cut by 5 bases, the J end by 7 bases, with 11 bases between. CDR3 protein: CSAPRGDEAFF. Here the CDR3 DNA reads TGCAGTGCTCCCAGGGGAGATGAAGCTTTCTTT.

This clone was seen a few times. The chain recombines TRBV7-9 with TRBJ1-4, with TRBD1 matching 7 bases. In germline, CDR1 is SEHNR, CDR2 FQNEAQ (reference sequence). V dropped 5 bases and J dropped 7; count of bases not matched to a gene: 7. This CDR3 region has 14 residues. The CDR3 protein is CASSQQGRGEKLFF. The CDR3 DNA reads TGTGCCAGCAGCCAACAGGGGAGAGGTGAAAAACTGTTTTTT.

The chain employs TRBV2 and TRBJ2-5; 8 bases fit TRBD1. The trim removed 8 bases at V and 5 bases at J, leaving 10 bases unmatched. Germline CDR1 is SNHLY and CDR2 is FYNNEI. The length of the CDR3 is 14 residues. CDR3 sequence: CASGATGGWETQYF. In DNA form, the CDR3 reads TGTGCCAGCGGAGCCACAGGGGGTTGGGAGACCCAGTACTTC.

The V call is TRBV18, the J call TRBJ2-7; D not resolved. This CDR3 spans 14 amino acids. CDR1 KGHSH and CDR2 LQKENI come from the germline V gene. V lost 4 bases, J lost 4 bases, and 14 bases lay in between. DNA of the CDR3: TGTGCCAGCTCACTTAGCATCAGATCGTACGAGCAGTACTTC. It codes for CASSLSIRSYEQYF.

CDR3 protein: CASSVVPGGAGGWKDTQYF. The CDR3 nucleotides read TGTGCCAGCAGCGTAGTCCCGGGTGGAGCGGGGGGGTGGAAAGATACGCAGTATTTT. The chain uses TRBV9 and TRBJ2-3; 10 bases match TRBD2. CDR1 SGDLS and CDR2 YYNGEE come from the germline V gene. The CDR3 extends over 19 amino acids. V lost 0 bases, J lost 5 bases, and 15 bases stayed unmatched.

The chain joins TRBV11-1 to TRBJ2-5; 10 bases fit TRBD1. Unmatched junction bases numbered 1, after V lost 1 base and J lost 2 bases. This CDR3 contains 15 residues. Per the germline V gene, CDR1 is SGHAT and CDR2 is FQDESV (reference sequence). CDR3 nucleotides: TGTGCCAGCAGCTTAGTGGACAGGGGGCAAGAGACCCAGTACTTC. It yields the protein CASSLVDRGQETQYF.

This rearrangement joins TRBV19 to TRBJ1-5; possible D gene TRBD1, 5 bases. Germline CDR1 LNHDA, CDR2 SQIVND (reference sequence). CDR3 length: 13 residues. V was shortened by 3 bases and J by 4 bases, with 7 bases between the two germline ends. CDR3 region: CASSMTANQPQHF. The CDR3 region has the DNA TGTGCCAGTAGTATGACAGCGAATCAGCCCCAGCATTTT.

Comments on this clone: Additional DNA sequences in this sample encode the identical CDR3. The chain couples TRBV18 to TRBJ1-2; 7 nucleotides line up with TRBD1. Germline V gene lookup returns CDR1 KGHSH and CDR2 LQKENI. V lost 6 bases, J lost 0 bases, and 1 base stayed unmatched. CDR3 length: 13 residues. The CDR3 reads CASSDRANYGYTF. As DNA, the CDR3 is TGTGCCAGCTCCGACAGGGCTAACTATGGCTACACCTTC.

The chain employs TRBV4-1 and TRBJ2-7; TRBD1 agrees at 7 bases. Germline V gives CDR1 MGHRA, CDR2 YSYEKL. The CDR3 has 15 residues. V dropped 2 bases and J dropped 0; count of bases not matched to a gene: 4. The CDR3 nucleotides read TGCGCCAGCAGCCAATTCCAGGGGGACTCCTACGAGCAGTACTTC. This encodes CASSQFQGDSYEQYF.

CDR3 sequence reads: CASSDPLVRVYEQYF. The CDR3 DNA is TGTGCCAGCAGTGACCCGTTGGTGAGGGTTTACGAGCAGTACTTC. This chain joins TRBV2 and TRBJ2-7, with a weak D call TRBD2 (5 bases). Germline CDR1 and CDR2: SNHLY and FYNNEI. The CDR3 has 15 residues. The germline V and J ends were trimmed by 3 bases and 4 bases, with 16 bases remaining between them.

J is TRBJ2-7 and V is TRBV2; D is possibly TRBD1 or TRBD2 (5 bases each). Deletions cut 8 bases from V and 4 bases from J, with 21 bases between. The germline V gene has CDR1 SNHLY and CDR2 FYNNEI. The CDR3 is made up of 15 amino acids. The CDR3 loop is CASSKGRLDLYEQYF. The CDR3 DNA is TGTGCCAGCTCAAAGGGGAGACTGGACCTTTACGAGCAGTACTTC.

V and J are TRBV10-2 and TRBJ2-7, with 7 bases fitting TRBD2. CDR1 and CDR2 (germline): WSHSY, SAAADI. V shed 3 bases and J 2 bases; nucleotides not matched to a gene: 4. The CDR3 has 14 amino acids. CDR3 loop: CASSDGGGTYEQYF. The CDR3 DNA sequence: TGCGCCAGCAGTGATGGGGGGGGTACCTACGAGCAGTACTTC.

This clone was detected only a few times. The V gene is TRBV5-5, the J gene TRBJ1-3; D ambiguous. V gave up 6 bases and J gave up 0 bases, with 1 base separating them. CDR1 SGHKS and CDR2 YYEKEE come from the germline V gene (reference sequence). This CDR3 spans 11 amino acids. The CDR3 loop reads CASTSGNTIYF. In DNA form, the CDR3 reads TGTGCCAGCACCTCTGGAAACACCATATATTTT.

The CDR3 DNA follows: TGCGCCAGCAGCTTACAGCGGGGTGCTCAAGAGACCCAGTACTTC. It codes for CASSLQRGAQETQYF. The gene calls are TRBV5-1 and TRBJ2-5; 7 bases line up with TRBD2. In germline, CDR1 is SGHRS, CDR2 YFSETQ. The CDR3 is 15 amino acids. V was pared by 2 bases and J by 2 bases, with 6 bases of the junction left unmatched.

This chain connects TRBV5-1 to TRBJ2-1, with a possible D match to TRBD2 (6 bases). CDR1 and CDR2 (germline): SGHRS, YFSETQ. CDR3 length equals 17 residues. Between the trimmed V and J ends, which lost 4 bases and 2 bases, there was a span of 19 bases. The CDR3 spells CASSQKGLPTAYNEQFF. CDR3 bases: TGCGCCAGCAGCCAGAAGGGACTCCCTACGGCCTACAATGAGCAGTTCTTC.

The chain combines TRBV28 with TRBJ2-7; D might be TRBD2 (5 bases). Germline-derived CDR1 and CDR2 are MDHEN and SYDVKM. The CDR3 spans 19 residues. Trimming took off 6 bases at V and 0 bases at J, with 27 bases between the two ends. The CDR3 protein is CASSQRKFWTGLPSYEQYF. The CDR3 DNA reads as TGTGCCAGCAGCCAACGGAAATTTTGGACTGGGCTCCCCTCCTACGAGCAGTACTTC.

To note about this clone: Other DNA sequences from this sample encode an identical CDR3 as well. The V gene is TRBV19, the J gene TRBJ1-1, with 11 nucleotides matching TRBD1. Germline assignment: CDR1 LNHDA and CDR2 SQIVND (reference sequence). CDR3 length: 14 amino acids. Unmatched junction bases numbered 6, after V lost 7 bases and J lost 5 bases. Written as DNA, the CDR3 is TGTGCCAGTACCAAGGGACAGGGGGATACTGAAGCTTTCTTT. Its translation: CASTKGQGDTEAFF.

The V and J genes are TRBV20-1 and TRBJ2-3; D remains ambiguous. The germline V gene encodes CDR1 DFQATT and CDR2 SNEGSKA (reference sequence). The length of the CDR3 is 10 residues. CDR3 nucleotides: TGCATGGGGTGGGCAGATACGCAGTATTTT. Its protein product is CMGWADTQYF.

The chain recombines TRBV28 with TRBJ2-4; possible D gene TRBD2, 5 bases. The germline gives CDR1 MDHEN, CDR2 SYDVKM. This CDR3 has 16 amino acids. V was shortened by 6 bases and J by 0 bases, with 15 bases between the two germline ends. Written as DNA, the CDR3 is TGTGCCAGCAGCCCTACACTAGACCTAGCCAAAAACATTCAGTACTTC. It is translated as CASSPTLDLAKNIQYF. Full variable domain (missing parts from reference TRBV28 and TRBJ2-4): DVKVTQSSRYLVKRTGEKVFLECVQDMDHENMFWYRQDPGLGLRLIYFSYDVKMKEKGDIPEGYSVSREKKERFSLILESASTNQTSMYLCASSPTLDLAKNIQYFGAGTRLSVL.